This T cell receptor beta chain was captured by sequencing in a study of vaccination and CD4 T cells after COVID-19. This clonotype was seen a handful of times. Its specificity is not known. Sequenced with the Oncomine TCR Beta short-read assay was DNA taken from cultured CD4+ T cells. TCRdb used MiXCR to reprocess the PCR reads, holding one entry per CDR3 protein. The sample yields some 14,000 distinct CDR3 sequences, less than 35% seen once. The treatment was: roughly 10-day PBMC culture with coronavirus spike peptide pools or control peptides (ViraFEST assay). The material sequenced was CD4+ T cells from blood, cultured in vitro, taken before SARS-CoV-2 vaccination. This sequence originates from a human donor who received a COVID-19 vaccine.

The CDR3: CASSYSLTDNQPQHF. The CDR3, as DNA: TGTGCCAGCAGTTACTCGTTAACAGACAATCAGCCCCAGCATTTT. V and J are TRBV6-5 and TRBJ1-5; D not certain. The germline V and J ends were trimmed by 0 bases and 3 bases, with 9 bases remaining between them. The CDR3 runs to 15 residues. Per germline, CDR1 MNHEY and CDR2 SVGAGI.